This T cell receptor beta chain was identified during a study of radiotherapy plus CTLA-4 blockade in lung cancer. Whole-study context: The study recorded objective responses in roughly a sixth of patients and disease control in approximately 29%. General observations from the study: After treatment with radiotherapy plus ipilimumab, TCR clones that came from the tumor expanded in blood. Early clone dynamics of blood T cells, plus interferon-beta, reportedly predicted response best.

The CDR3 loop spans 14 amino acids. V was pared by 2 bases and J by 2 bases, with 10 bases between. Germline lookup yields CDR1 SGHRS and CDR2 YFSETQ. Those with chemo-refractory metastatic non-small-cell lung cancer were treated with focal radiation combined with CTLA-4 blockade using ipilimumab. The table came from immunoSEQ multiplex PCR; TCRdb's copy has only in-frame clones and leaves some out. The sample yields 56,000 or so clones, roughly four fifths seen once. As concerns this clone: Its antigen is unidentified.

V is TRBV5-1 and J is TRBJ2-5; D may be TRBD1 (5 bases). This clonotype was obtained from a human donor with non-small cell lung cancer who had a complete response to radiotherapy plus ipilimumab. The starting material was peripheral blood, obtained from a patient treated with radiotherapy plus ipilimumab. CDR3 nucleotide sequence: TGCGCCAGCAGCTTAGGACACGGACAAGAGACCCAGTACTTC. It specifies CASSLGHGQETQYF.